This T cell receptor beta chain was sequenced in a study of molecular identifiers for immune sequencing clone quantification. For the study at large: Replicate RNA came from approximately 20,000 or 100,000 naive CD8 cells and was split five ways, and four parts were sequenced.

Ten or more counts support this clonotype. Via MiXCR, TCRdb re-called the PCR reads, giving one row per CDR3 protein. The sample shows about 320,000 distinct CDR3 sequences, 20% to 25% of them seen only once. V shed 1 base, J shed 1 base, and the junction held 3 bases outside the gene matches. The CDR3 spans 16 residues. The germline gives CDR1 SGHRS, CDR2 YFSETQ. V and J are TRBV5-1 and TRBJ2-7, with 12 bases aligning to TRBD2. The sample taken for sequencing was naive CD8+ T cells from blood, with Jurkat cell RNA spiked in. The subset: FACS-sorted CD8+CD4-CCR7+CD45RA+ naive T cells. The clonotype originates from a human donor in good health. Some libraries in this study had Jurkat cell RNA spiked in. The CDR3 sequence is CASSLSGTSGSYEQYF. Written as DNA, the CDR3 is TGCGCCAGCAGCTTGTCCGGGACTAGCGGGTCCTACGAGCAGTACTTC.